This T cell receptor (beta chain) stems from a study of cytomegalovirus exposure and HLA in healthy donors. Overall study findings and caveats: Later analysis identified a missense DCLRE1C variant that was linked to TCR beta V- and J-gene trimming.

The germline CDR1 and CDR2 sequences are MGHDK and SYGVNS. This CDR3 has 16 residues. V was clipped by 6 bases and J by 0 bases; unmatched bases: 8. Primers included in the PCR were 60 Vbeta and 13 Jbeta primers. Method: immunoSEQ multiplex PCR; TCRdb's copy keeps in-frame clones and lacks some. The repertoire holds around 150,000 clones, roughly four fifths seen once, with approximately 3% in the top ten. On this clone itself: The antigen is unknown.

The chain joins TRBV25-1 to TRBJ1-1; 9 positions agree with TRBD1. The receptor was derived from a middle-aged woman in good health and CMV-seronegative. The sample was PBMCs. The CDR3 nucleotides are TGTGCCAGCAGGAAGGACAGGGGAGGGGTGAACACTGAAGCTTTCTTT. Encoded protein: CASRKDRGGVNTEAFF.